The sequence of this T cell receptor (beta chain) was determined in a study of blood T cells in healthy people across ages. Alongside a J-beta primer mix, a sample-barcoded 5' primer served in a second PCR lasting about 6 to 11 cycles. One entry per CDR3 protein, called by TCRdb with MiXCR from the 5' RACE reads. This table holds roughly 1,300,000 distinct CDR3 sequences, approximately 59% found once. Germline CDR1 ENHRY, CDR2 SYGVKD. The CDR3 is made up of 14 amino acids. V dropped 0 bases and J dropped 3 bases, with 7 bases sitting between them. This clonotype was observed a handful of times. The chain is built from TRBV10-3 and TRBJ2-3, with D unclear. Sequences were obtained from blood. This sequence was found in a man between 18 and 35 years old in good health. CDR3 sequence: CAISESYQTDTQYF. The CDR3 region has the DNA TGTGCCATCAGTGAGTCCTACCAAACAGATACGCAGTATTTT.